The rows below give T cell receptor beta chains drawn from one sample of a study of beta chain features in type 1 diabetes. Sequencing used immunoSEQ multiplex PCR; TCRdb keeps in-frame clones, though not all of them. In the table there are roughly 100,000 clones, 25% to 30% of which are singletons. Material for sequencing was central memory CD4+ T cells from blood. The receptors derive from a woman aged 18-29 years with type 1 diabetes. CDR3s include the opening cysteine and the closing phenylalanine or tryptophan. The order of the fields is clone size, J gene, V gene, D gene, CDR3 protein, CDR3 DNA. A D gene is named only where the DNA matches it firmly. A row's size may be missing; if present it is once, few, many or a size class.

clone size: few; J gene: TRBJ2-1; V gene: TRBV5-1; D gene: TRBD2; CDR3 protein: CASSLEAAGVDEQFF; CDR3 DNA: TGCGCCAGCAGCTTGGAAGCGGCGGGAGTTGATGAGCAGTTCTTC
clone size: -; J gene: TRBJ2-3; V gene: TRBV5-1; D gene: -; CDR3 protein: CASSLDQGRTDTQYF; CDR3 DNA: TGCGCCAGCAGCTTGGACCAGGGGCGAACAGATACGCAGTATTTT
clone size: -; J gene: TRBJ2-1; V gene: TRBV10-3; D gene: TRBD2; CDR3 protein: CAIRRAGGPYEQFF; CDR3 DNA: TGTGCCATCAGGAGAGCGGGAGGGCCCTATGAGCAGTTCTTC
clone size: -; J gene: TRBJ2-7; V gene: TRBV27; D gene: TRBD2; CDR3 protein: CASSPQWREGRDEQYF; CDR3 DNA: TGTGCCAGCAGTCCGCAATGGCGGGAGGGCCGGGACGAGCAGTACTTC
clone size: few; J gene: TRBJ2-1; V gene: TRBV5-1; D gene: TRBD2; CDR3 protein: CASSSGLADYNEQFF; CDR3 DNA: TGCGCCAGCAGCTCGGGACTAGCGGATTACAATGAGCAGTTCTTC
clone size: -; J gene: TRBJ2-6; V gene: TRBV19; D gene: TRBD1; CDR3 protein: CASSRTGGAFGANVLTF; CDR3 DNA: TGTGCCAGTAGCAGGACAGGGGGCGCTTTTGGGGCCAACGTCCTGACTTTC
clone size: -; J gene: TRBJ2-2; V gene: TRBV11-2; D gene: -; CDR3 protein: CASSSKLDSLNTGELFF; CDR3 DNA: TGTGCCAGCAGCTCTAAGCTGGACAGCCTGAACACCGGGGAGCTGTTTTTT
clone size: -; J gene: TRBJ2-5; V gene: TRBV11-2; D gene: -; CDR3 protein: CASSLMGRSGETQYF; CDR3 DNA: TGTGCCAGCAGCTTAATGGGGCGGTCCGGGGAGACCCAGTACTTC
clone size: few; J gene: TRBJ2-2; V gene: TRBV15; D gene: TRBD1; CDR3 protein: CATSSGQGKLTGELFF; CDR3 DNA: TGTGCCACCAGCAGCGGACAGGGGAAGCTCACCGGGGAGCTGTTTTTT
clone size: -; J gene: TRBJ2-3; V gene: TRBV6-5; D gene: TRBD1; CDR3 protein: CASTGRQGTQYF; CDR3 DNA: TGTGCCAGCACGGGGCGACAGGGTACGCAGTATTTT
clone size: -; J gene: TRBJ1-1; V gene: TRBV5-1; D gene: -; CDR3 protein: CASSLQGGNTEAFF; CDR3 DNA: TGCGCCAGCAGCTTACAAGGAGGGAACACTGAAGCTTTCTTT
clone size: -; J gene: TRBJ2-6; V gene: TRBV4-3; D gene: -; CDR3 protein: CASSQTYNEGAGANVLTF; CDR3 DNA: TGCGCCAGCAGCCAGACCTATAATGAGGGGGCTGGGGCCAACGTCCTGACTTTC
clone size: -; J gene: TRBJ1-2; V gene: TRBV19; D gene: -; CDR3 protein: CASSPREYGYTF; CDR3 DNA: TGTGCCAGTAGTCCGAGGGAATATGGCTACACCTTC
clone size: few; J gene: TRBJ1-1; V gene: TRBV6-6; D gene: TRBD1; CDR3 protein: CASSPQGANTEAFF; CDR3 DNA: TGTGCCAGCAGTCCACAGGGGGCGAACACTGAAGCTTTCTTT
clone size: few; J gene: TRBJ2-5; V gene: TRBV7-9; D gene: -; CDR3 protein: CASSLMADQETQYF; CDR3 DNA: TGTGCCAGCAGCCTTATGGCCGACCAAGAGACCCAGTACTTC
clone size: few; J gene: TRBJ1-5; V gene: TRBV28; D gene: -; CDR3 protein: CASSSPGHLNQPQHF; CDR3 DNA: TGTGCCAGCAGTTCGCCGGGACACCTCAATCAGCCCCAGCATTTT
clone size: -; J gene: TRBJ2-2; V gene: TRBV19; D gene: TRBD1; CDR3 protein: CASTTQGARELFF; CDR3 DNA: TGTGCCAGTACTACACAGGGGGCAAGGGAGCTGTTTTTT
clone size: few; J gene: TRBJ1-2; V gene: TRBV11-2; D gene: -; CDR3 protein: CASSLSPYYGYTF; CDR3 DNA: TGTGCCAGCAGCTTATCCCCCTACTATGGCTACACCTTC
clone size: few; J gene: TRBJ2-1; V gene: TRBV5-4; D gene: TRBD2; CDR3 protein: CASSLFELLAGINEQFF; CDR3 DNA: TGTGCCAGCAGCTTGTTTGAACTCCTAGCGGGGATCAATGAGCAGTTCTTC
clone size: -; J gene: TRBJ1-1; V gene: TRBV4-3; D gene: -; CDR3 protein: CASSQDRVGERVFF; CDR3 DNA: TGCGCCAGCAGCCAAGATAGGGTGGGGGAGCGGGTTTTCTTT
clone size: few; J gene: TRBJ2-1; V gene: TRBV28; D gene: TRBD1; CDR3 protein: CASTPGTAYNEQFF; CDR3 DNA: TGTGCCAGCACCCCCGGGACAGCTTACAATGAGCAGTTCTTC
clone size: few; J gene: TRBJ2-1; V gene: TRBV10-2; D gene: -; CDR3 protein: CASSEGTPHGNEQFF; CDR3 DNA: TGCGCCAGCAGTGAGGGGACTCCCCACGGGAATGAGCAGTTCTTC
clone size: -; J gene: TRBJ1-1; V gene: TRBV18; D gene: -; CDR3 protein: CASSPRGLGNTMNTEAFF; CDR3 DNA: TGTGCCAGCTCACCAAGGGGGTTGGGAAACACCATGAACACTGAAGCTTTCTTT
clone size: -; J gene: TRBJ2-1; V gene: TRBV9; D gene: TRBD2; CDR3 protein: CASSVGGGRGPDEQFF; CDR3 DNA: TGTGCCAGCAGCGTAGGGGGCGGGAGGGGGCCGGATGAGCAGTTCTTC
clone size: -; J gene: TRBJ2-7; V gene: TRBV7-2; D gene: TRBD2; CDR3 protein: CASSPGREGQGEQYF; CDR3 DNA: TGTGCCAGCAGCCCTGGTCGGGAGGGCCAGGGCGAGCAGTACTTC
clone size: -; J gene: TRBJ2-7; V gene: TRBV6-6; D gene: -; CDR3 protein: CASSTDSPYEQYF; CDR3 DNA: TGTGCCAGCAGCACCGACAGTCCCTACGAGCAGTACTTC
clone size: -; J gene: TRBJ2-2; V gene: TRBV28; D gene: TRBD1; CDR3 protein: CASSRTRGQTKLELLPGELFF; CDR3 DNA: TGTGCCAGCAGTCGCACCAGGGGGCAAACCAAGCTGGAGCTACTCCCCGGGGAGCTGTTTTTT
clone size: -; J gene: TRBJ1-3; V gene: TRBV5-5; D gene: TRBD1; CDR3 protein: CASSLGGDRGNTIYF; CDR3 DNA: TGTGCCAGCAGCTTGGGCGGAGACAGGGGTAACACCATATATTTT
clone size: few; J gene: TRBJ2-7; V gene: TRBV4-1; D gene: -; CDR3 protein: CASSQRVAYEQYF; CDR3 DNA: TGCGCCAGCAGCCAACGGGTGGCCTACGAGCAGTACTTC
clone size: -; J gene: TRBJ2-2; V gene: TRBV4-3; D gene: -; CDR3 protein: CASSQAREGTNTGELFF; CDR3 DNA: TGCGCCAGCAGCCAAGCGCGGGAAGGGACGAACACCGGGGAGCTGTTTTTT
clone size: few; J gene: TRBJ2-2; V gene: TRBV7-8; D gene: TRBD2; CDR3 protein: CASSWGLAGASGELFF; CDR3 DNA: TGTGCCAGCAGCTGGGGACTAGCGGGAGCTAGCGGGGAGCTGTTTTTT
clone size: few; J gene: TRBJ2-1; V gene: TRBV5-6; D gene: TRBD1; CDR3 protein: CASSLQGGLGSGDEQFF; CDR3 DNA: TGTGCCAGCAGCTTACAGGGGGGCCTTGGTAGCGGTGATGAGCAGTTCTTC
clone size: few; J gene: TRBJ2-6; V gene: TRBV28; D gene: TRBD1; CDR3 protein: CASSLGGTGAGANVLTF; CDR3 DNA: TGTGCCAGCAGTTTAGGGGGGACAGGGGCTGGGGCCAACGTCCTGACTTTC
clone size: -; J gene: TRBJ2-2; V gene: TRBV5-5; D gene: TRBD1; CDR3 protein: CASSFLTGGGNTGELFF; CDR3 DNA: TGTGCCAGCAGCTTTTTGACAGGGGGCGGGAACACCGGGGAGCTGTTTTTT
clone size: -; J gene: TRBJ2-2; V gene: TRBV18; D gene: TRBD1; CDR3 protein: CASSPGQGGTGELFF; CDR3 DNA: TGTGCCAGCTCACCGGGACAGGGAGGCACCGGGGAGCTGTTTTTT
clone size: few; J gene: TRBJ2-5; V gene: TRBV5-1; D gene: TRBD2; CDR3 protein: CASRRGTSGQETQYF; CDR3 DNA: TGCGCCAGCAGGCGCGGGACTAGCGGGCAAGAGACCCAGTACTTC
clone size: -; J gene: TRBJ1-2; V gene: TRBV28; D gene: TRBD1; CDR3 protein: CASSFLPGQGSYGYTF; CDR3 DNA: TGTGCCAGCAGTTTCCTTCCGGGACAGGGAAGCTATGGCTACACCTTC
clone size: many; J gene: TRBJ2-5; V gene: TRBV10-3; D gene: TRBD2; CDR3 protein: CAMTNPGLADQETQYF; CDR3 DNA: TGTGCCATGACCAACCCGGGACTAGCGGACCAAGAGACCCAGTACTTC
clone size: -; J gene: TRBJ2-1; V gene: TRBV11-3; D gene: TRBD2; CDR3 protein: CASSLTSGSYNEQFF; CDR3 DNA: TGTGCCAGCAGCCTGACTAGCGGCTCCTACAATGAGCAGTTCTTC
clone size: -; J gene: TRBJ1-2; V gene: TRBV5-5; D gene: -; CDR3 protein: CASSLALHTIYGYTF; CDR3 DNA: TGTGCCAGCAGCTTGGCCTTGCACACGATATATGGCTACACCTTC
clone size: -; J gene: TRBJ1-4; V gene: TRBV7-9; D gene: -; CDR3 protein: CASSSQGSTAEKLFF; CDR3 DNA: TGTGCCAGCAGCTCACAGGGCTCAACAGCTGAAAAACTGTTTTTT
clone size: few; J gene: TRBJ1-1; V gene: TRBV18; D gene: -; CDR3 protein: CASSRQWNTEAFF; CDR3 DNA: TGTGCCAGCTCGCGACAGTGGAACACTGAAGCTTTCTTT
clone size: once; J gene: TRBJ2-3; V gene: TRBV28; D gene: TRBD2; CDR3 protein: CASSTSGSTDTQYF; CDR3 DNA: TGTGCCAGCAGTACTAGCGGGAGCACAGATACGCAGTATTTT
clone size: -; J gene: TRBJ1-1; V gene: TRBV5-8; D gene: -; CDR3 protein: CASSLEGRRLTEAFF; CDR3 DNA: TGTGCCAGCAGCTTGGAAGGCCGGAGGCTCACTGAAGCTTTCTTT
clone size: few; J gene: TRBJ2-1; V gene: TRBV2; D gene: TRBD2; CDR3 protein: CASFQLAGENNEQFF; CDR3 DNA: TGTGCCAGCTTCCAACTAGCGGGGGAAAACAATGAGCAGTTCTTC
clone size: -; J gene: TRBJ2-1; V gene: TRBV28; D gene: -; CDR3 protein: CASSFKAVPSYNEQFF; CDR3 DNA: TGTGCCAGCAGTTTTAAGGCGGTTCCCTCCTACAATGAGCAGTTCTTC
clone size: -; J gene: TRBJ1-2; V gene: TRBV2; D gene: -; CDR3 protein: CASSISGVDYGYTF; CDR3 DNA: TGTGCCAGCAGTATCTCAGGGGTCGATTATGGCTACACCTTC
clone size: -; J gene: TRBJ1-1; V gene: TRBV9; D gene: -; CDR3 protein: CASSVDQATEAFF; CDR3 DNA: TGTGCCAGCAGCGTAGATCAGGCCACTGAAGCTTTCTTT
clone size: -; J gene: TRBJ2-3; V gene: TRBV7-2; D gene: -; CDR3 protein: CASSLLGGETDTQYF; CDR3 DNA: TGTGCCAGCAGCCTCCTGGGAGGAGAAACAGATACGCAGTATTTT
clone size: -; J gene: TRBJ1-3; V gene: TRBV7-9; D gene: TRBD1; CDR3 protein: CASSSGTGVGNTIYF; CDR3 DNA: TGTGCCAGCAGCTCGGGAACAGGGGTTGGAAACACCATATATTTT
clone size: few; J gene: TRBJ2-5; V gene: TRBV5-4; D gene: -; CDR3 protein: CASFPNGRAKETQYF; CDR3 DNA: TGTGCCAGCTTCCCTAACGGCAGGGCAAAAGAGACCCAGTACTTC
clone size: -; J gene: TRBJ2-2; V gene: TRBV18; D gene: -; CDR3 protein: CASSPPAGAPNTGELFF; CDR3 DNA: TGTGCCAGCTCACCACCGGCGGGGGCTCCGAACACCGGGGAGCTGTTTTTT
clone size: -; J gene: TRBJ2-1; V gene: TRBV5-1; D gene: TRBD2; CDR3 protein: CASSSPPGLAIDEQFF; CDR3 DNA: TGCGCCAGCAGCTCACCCCCGGGACTAGCGATAGATGAGCAGTTCTTC
clone size: few; J gene: TRBJ1-1; V gene: TRBV19; D gene: -; CDR3 protein: CASKDTRNTEAFF; CDR3 DNA: TGTGCCAGCAAGGACACCCGGAACACTGAAGCTTTCTTT
clone size: -; J gene: TRBJ2-3; V gene: TRBV9; D gene: -; CDR3 protein: CASSGGGTWTDTQYF; CDR3 DNA: TGTGCCAGCAGCGGAGGCGGGACTTGGACAGATACGCAGTATTTT